Listed below are T cell receptor beta chains from one sample, sequenced in a study of blood T cell repertoires in COVID-19. Profiled with immunoSEQ multiplex PCR; TCRdb holds only in-frame clones, not every one. The profile shows 70,000 to 80,000 clones, around 86% of them singletons. The sequenced sample was peripheral blood. These receptors originate from a human donor in a cohort sampled during active COVID-19. Both conserved end residues are part of each CDR3. The D gene is left open where the match is weak. Expanded clones are given a class, and other clones once, few, many or no size at all.

cdr3_aa,cdr3_nt,j_call,clone_size,d_call,v_call
CASSLPGGAYNEQFF,TGTGCCAGCAGCTTACCCGGGGGGGCCTACAATGAGCAGTTCTTC,TRBJ2-1,NA,TRBD2,TRBV5-4
CASSFRTSGDKETQYF,TGTGCCAGCAGTTTCAGGACTAGCGGGGATAAAGAGACCCAGTACTTC,TRBJ2-5,NA,TRBD2,TRBV6-2/TRBV6-3
CASSLAVQGGQETQYF,TGTGCCAGCAGCTTAGCGGTACAGGGGGGTCAAGAGACCCAGTACTTC,TRBJ2-5,NA,TRBD1,TRBV7-2
CSAAQGPGYTF,TGCAGTGCCGCCCAGGGTCCGGGCTACACCTTC,TRBJ1-2,once,NA,TRBV20-1
CASSFQRGVVTDTQYF,TGTGCCAGCAGCTTCCAGCGGGGGGTCGTCACAGATACGCAGTATTTT,TRBJ2-3,few,TRBD2,TRBV7-2
CASSMQPSGETQYF,TGCGCCAGCAGCATGCAACCTAGCGGGGAGACCCAGTACTTC,TRBJ2-5,NA,TRBD2,TRBV5-1
CSASLSGTSEAFF,TGCAGTGCTAGTCTATCCGGGACATCTGAAGCTTTCTTT,TRBJ1-1,NA,NA,TRBV20-1
CASSIRQGLGSYEQYF,TGTGCCAGCAGCATTAGACAGGGCTTAGGCTCCTACGAGCAGTACTTC,TRBJ2-7,NA,TRBD1,TRBV7-6
CASSWRQGAGNEQFF,TGTGCCAGCAGCTGGAGACAGGGGGCGGGCAATGAGCAGTTCTTC,TRBJ2-1,NA,TRBD1,TRBV7-3
CASSLSADYNSPLHF,TGTGCCAGCAGCTTATCAGCGGATTATAATTCACCCCTCCACTTT,TRBJ1-6,NA,NA,TRBV7-2
CASSQGTGANYGYTF,TGTGCCAGCAGCCAAGGGACAGGTGCTAACTATGGCTACACCTTC,TRBJ1-2,NA,TRBD1,TRBV3-1/TRBV3-2
CASSLVPGYQDQETQYF,TGTGCCAGCAGCTTAGTCCCAGGGTATCAGGATCAAGAGACCCAGTACTTC,TRBJ2-5,NA,NA,TRBV7-2
CASSPGRGYNEQFF,TGTGCCAGCTCACCTGGGCGGGGGTACAATGAGCAGTTCTTC,TRBJ2-1,NA,TRBD2,TRBV18
CASSQVVGVSTEAFF,TGCGCCAGCAGCCAAGTTGTAGGGGTGAGCACTGAAGCTTTCTTT,TRBJ1-1,NA,NA,TRBV4-1
CASSMPQGAGTGELFF,TGTGCCAGTAGTATGCCCCAGGGGGCCGGCACCGGGGAGCTGTTTTTT,TRBJ2-2,NA,TRBD1,TRBV19
CASSYDTGTSNEKLFF,TGTGCCAGCAGTTACGACACCGGGACTTCTAATGAAAAACTGTTTTTT,TRBJ1-4,NA,NA,TRBV6-6
CATSSNQNYGYTF,TGTGCCACGTCCTCAAACCAGAACTATGGCTACACCTTC,TRBJ1-2,NA,NA,TRBV5-4
CASSQVSGGGQPQHF,TGCGCCAGCAGCCAAGTTTCTGGGGGAGGCCAGCCCCAGCATTTT,TRBJ1-5,few,NA,TRBV4-3
CASSYSLQDTEAFF,TGTGCCAGCAGTTACTCGCTGCAGGACACTGAAGCTTTCTTT,TRBJ1-1,NA,NA,TRBV6-6
CAWDRGSNYGYTF,TGTGCCTGGGACAGGGGGTCTAACTATGGCTACACCTTC,TRBJ1-2,NA,TRBD1,TRBV30
CASSQDPGQGNQPQHF,TGCGCCAGCAGCCAAGATCCGGGACAGGGCAATCAGCCCCAGCATTTT,TRBJ1-5,NA,TRBD1,TRBV4-3
CASSQEGGRTEAFF,TGTGCCAGCAGCCAAGAGGGAGGGAGGACTGAAGCTTTCTTT,TRBJ1-1,NA,NA,TRBV3-1/TRBV3-2
CASSRDRYNEQFF,TGTGCCAGTAGTAGGGACAGGTACAATGAGCAGTTCTTC,TRBJ2-1,NA,TRBD1,TRBV19
CASSLAGAGGYTF,TGTGCCAGCAGCTTAGCAGGGGCTGGAGGCTACACCTTC,TRBJ1-2,NA,NA,TRBV7-2
CASSSRTGENGYTF,TGTGCCAGCAGCTCTCGGACAGGGGAAAATGGCTACACCTTC,TRBJ1-2,NA,TRBD1,TRBV6-5
CASSQGTGDADTQYF,TGTGCCAGCAGCCAGGGGACAGGTGATGCAGATACGCAGTATTTT,TRBJ2-3,few,TRBD1,TRBV3-1/TRBV3-2
CASSQGRQGRTEAFF,TGTGCCAGCAGCCAAGGACGACAGGGTCGGACTGAAGCTTTCTTT,TRBJ1-1,NA,TRBD1,TRBV3-1/TRBV3-2
CASSGLAGGFQETQYF,TGTGCCAGCAGTGGACTAGCGGGGGGGTTCCAAGAGACCCAGTACTTC,TRBJ2-5,NA,TRBD2,TRBV6-1
CASSPGTGDTEAFF,TGCGCCAGCAGCCCCGGGACAGGGGACACTGAAGCTTTCTTT,TRBJ1-1,NA,TRBD1,TRBV5-1
CASSLTSGGLQYF,TGTGCCAGCAGCCTTACTAGCGGGGGATTGCAGTATTTT,TRBJ2-3,NA,TRBD2,TRBV12-3/TRBV12-4
CASSLVGTSVNEQFF,TGTGCCAGCAGCTTAGTAGGGACTAGCGTCAATGAGCAGTTCTTC,TRBJ2-1,few,TRBD2,TRBV7-9
CASSLTASGGPYNEQFF,TGTGCCAGCAGCTTAACGGCTAGCGGGGGACCCTACAATGAGCAGTTCTTC,TRBJ2-1,NA,TRBD2,TRBV7-3
CASRPGQLNYGYTF,TGTGCCAGCAGACCGGGACAGTTGAACTATGGCTACACCTTC,TRBJ1-2,few,TRBD1,TRBV6-5
CASSLGSRANYGYTF,TGTGCCAGCAGCTTGGGGAGCAGAGCTAACTATGGCTACACCTTC,TRBJ1-2,NA,NA,TRBV11-2
CASSLDGTATDTQYF,TGCGCCAGCAGCTTGGACGGGACAGCCACAGATACGCAGTATTTT,TRBJ2-3,NA,TRBD1,TRBV5-1
CASSPRTSGASNTGELFF,TGTGCCAGCTCCCCGAGGACTAGCGGGGCGTCGAACACCGGGGAGCTGTTTTTT,TRBJ2-2,NA,TRBD2,TRBV18
CASSLQPEGETGELFF,TGTGCCAGCAGTTTACAGCCCGAGGGAGAGACCGGGGAGCTGTTTTTT,TRBJ2-2,NA,NA,TRBV28
CSASGGRGLQETQYF,TGCAGTGCTAGTGGGGGCAGGGGGCTCCAAGAGACCCAGTACTTC,TRBJ2-5,NA,TRBD1,TRBV20-1